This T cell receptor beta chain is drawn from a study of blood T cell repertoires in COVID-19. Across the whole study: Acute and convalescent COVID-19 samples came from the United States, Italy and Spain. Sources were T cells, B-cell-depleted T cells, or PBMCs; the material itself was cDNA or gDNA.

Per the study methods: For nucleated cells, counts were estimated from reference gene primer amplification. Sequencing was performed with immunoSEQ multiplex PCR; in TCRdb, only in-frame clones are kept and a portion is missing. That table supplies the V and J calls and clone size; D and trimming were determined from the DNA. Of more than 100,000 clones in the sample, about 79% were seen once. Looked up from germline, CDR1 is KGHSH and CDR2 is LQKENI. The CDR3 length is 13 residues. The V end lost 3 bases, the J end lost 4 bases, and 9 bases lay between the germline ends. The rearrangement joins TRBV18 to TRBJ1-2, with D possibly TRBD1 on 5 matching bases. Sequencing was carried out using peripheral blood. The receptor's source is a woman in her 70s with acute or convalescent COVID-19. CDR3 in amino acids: CASSPRRAYGYTF. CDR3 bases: TGTGCCAGCTCACCCCGCAGGGCCTATGGCTACACCTTC.